This TCR beta chain was captured in a study of blood T cells in healthy people across ages. Study findings and constraints: The fall in TCR beta diversity per million T cells was roughly linear with age. Comparison with aged donors showed that long-lived donors had more naive CD4+ cells and higher diversity.

Individuals who donated were healthy Caucasians from Russia aged roughly 6 to 95. Primed by a sample-barcoded 5' primer and a J-beta primer mix, a second PCR proceeded for about 7 to 12 cycles. Each cDNA molecule carried a tag from a template-switch adaptor that contained 12 random nucleotides. TCRdb reprocessed the 5' RACE reads with MiXCR, giving one entry per CDR3 protein. The repertoire holds some 700,000 distinct CDR3 sequences, with 22% as singletons. The CDR3 consists of 15 residues. Looked up from germline, CDR1 is LNHNV and CDR2 is YYDKDF (reference sequence). V trimming: 9 bases; J trimming: 5 bases; junction bases outside the gene matches: 9. This clonotype was counted once. The target antigen is unknown.

The clonotype comes from a man aged 70-80 years in good health. Sequenced: blood. The V call is TRBV15, the J call TRBJ2-1; 11 nucleotides match TRBD2. In nucleotides, the CDR3 is TGTGCCACTGGGGGTTTGGGACTAGCGGACAATGAGCAGTTCTTC. Translated, it gives CATGGLGLADNEQFF. Full variable domain (missing parts from reference TRBV15 and TRBJ2-1): DAMVIQNPRYQVTQFGKPVTLSCSQTLNHNVMYWYQQKSSQAPKLLFHYYDKDFNNEADTPDNFQSRRPNTSFCFLDIRSPGLGDTAMYLCATGGLGLADNEQFFGPGTRLTVL.